The entry below describes one T cell receptor beta chain. Its antigen is undetermined. Together with a sample-barcoded 5' primer, a J-beta primer mix was included in a second PCR lasting about 7 to 12 cycles. Per sample, CDR3-containing paired-end reads numbered at least 3 million. TCRdb reanalysed the 5' RACE reads using MiXCR and keeps one entry per CDR3 protein. The sample lists about 290,000 distinct CDR3 sequences; 25% to 30% were seen once. The data belong to a study of blood T cells in healthy people across ages. Overall study findings and caveats: A greater number of naive CD4+ cells and higher diversity distinguished long-lived donors from aged donors. A roughly linear age-dependent decrease characterized TCR beta diversity per million T cells.

The germline V gene encodes CDR1 LGHDT and CDR2 YNNKEL (reference sequence). The CDR3 has 16 residues. J lost 8 bases, V lost 4 bases, and 12 bases had no gene match. This clonotype was obtained from a woman between 70 and 85 years old in good health. Sequenced material: blood. The genes are TRBV3-1 and TRBJ2-1; 9 bases fit TRBD2. The CDR3 region is CASSLGVSSGKDEQFF. For the CDR3, the DNA is TGTGCCAGCAGCCTGGGAGTATCTAGCGGGAAGGATGAGCAGTTCTTC.